The clone carrying this T cell receptor (beta chain) occurred a few times. Its antigen is unknown. The CDR3 is made up of 13 amino acids. The V end lost 2 bases, the J end lost 8 bases, and 10 bases lay between the germline ends. Germline V CDR1 and CDR2: SEHNR, FQNEAQ (reference sequence). The sample belongs to a study of cytomegalovirus exposure and HLA in healthy donors. Study outcomes and limitations: A missense DCLRE1C variant was associated with V- and J-gene trimming of TCR beta chains in a later analysis, and an independent cohort replicated the association.

Use of 60 Vbeta and 13 Jbeta primers characterized the PCR. Sequenced by immunoSEQ multiplex PCR; TCRdb stores in-frame clones only, minus some. Of around 140,000 clones in the sample, 80% to 85% were seen once. Sequencing was performed on PBMCs. This receptor was identified in a woman in her forties or fifties in good health and CMV-seropositive. The chain recombines TRBV7-9 with TRBJ2-1; no clear D gene. The CDR3 sequence: CASSLRQVDEQFF. Here the CDR3 DNA reads TGTGCCAGCAGCTTACGTCAGGTCGATGAGCAGTTCTTC. Full variable domain (rest looked up from reference TRBV7-9 and TRBJ2-1): DTGVSQNPRHKITKRGQNVTFRCDPISEHNRLYWYRQTLGQGPEFLTYFQNEAQLEKSRLLSDRFSAERPKGSFSTLEIQRTEQGDSAMYLCASSLRQVDEQFFGPGTRLTVL.